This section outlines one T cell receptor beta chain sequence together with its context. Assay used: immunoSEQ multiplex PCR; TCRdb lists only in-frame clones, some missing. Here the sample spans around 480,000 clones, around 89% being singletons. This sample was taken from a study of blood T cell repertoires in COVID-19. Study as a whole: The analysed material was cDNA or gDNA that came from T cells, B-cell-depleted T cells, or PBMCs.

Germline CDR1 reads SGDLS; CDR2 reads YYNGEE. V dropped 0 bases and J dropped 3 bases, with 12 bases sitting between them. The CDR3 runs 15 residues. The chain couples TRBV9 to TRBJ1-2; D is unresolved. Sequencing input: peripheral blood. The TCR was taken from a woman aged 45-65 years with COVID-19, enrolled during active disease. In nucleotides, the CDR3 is TGTGCCAGCAGCGTAGCTAGGGAGGAATACTATGGCTACACCTTC. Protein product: CASSVAREEYYGYTF.